A selection of T cell receptor beta chains follows, all from one sample in a study of T-cell reconstitution after alpha-beta-depleted transplantation in children. TCRdb called the PCR reads again in MiXCR, with one record for every CDR3 protein. This table holds roughly 500,000 distinct CDR3 sequences, approximately 12% found once. The source was PBMCs from the stem cell graft donor, collected from the stem cell graft. These receptors were collected from a human donor who donated a stem cell graft to a child with combined immunodeficiency. Both conserved end residues are part of each CDR3. D genes are given only for firm matches. Size is stated for part of the rows, as once, few or many counts, or as a class when the clone is expanded.

TRBJ1-5	-	-	TRBV19	TGTGCCAGTAGTATTGGGGGGGTAGATCAGCCCCAGCATTTT	CASSIGGVDQPQHF
TRBJ2-2	-	-	TRBV29-1	TGCAGCGTGGGGGGACGGATGACCGGGGAGCTGTTTTTT	CSVGGRMTGELFF
TRBJ2-1	TRBD2	many	TRBV6-5	TGTGCCAGCAGTTCGACTAGCAGCTCCTACAATGAGCAGTTCTTC	CASSSTSSSYNEQFF
TRBJ2-7	-	few	TRBV27	TGTGCCAGCTCTATGGCTCCCGGAGCCAGCGAGCAGTACTTC	CASSMAPGASEQYF
TRBJ1-5	-	few	TRBV7-2	TGTGCCAGCAGCGCCAACGGGGTGGGTCAGCCCCAGCATTTT	CASSANGVGQPQHF
TRBJ2-1	-	many	TRBV9	TGTGCCAGCAGCGTAGAAGACAACCTCTACAATGAGCAGTTCTTC	CASSVEDNLYNEQFF
TRBJ2-7	TRBD2	many	TRBV6-1	TGTGCCAGCAGTCTAGCGGGGATTAGGGACGAGCAGTACTTC	CASSLAGIRDEQYF
TRBJ1-6	-	-	TRBV9	TGTGCCAGCAGCACCGGGGGTGGCTTGAATTCACCCCTCCACTTT	CASSTGGGLNSPLHF
TRBJ1-2	-	-	TRBV29-1	TGCAGCGTTGAGGACGGGGGGATTGGCTACACCTTC	CSVEDGGIGYTF
TRBJ2-5	-	few	TRBV12-3/TRBV12-4	TGTGCCAGCAGTTTATTTAAAGGGCGCGAAGAGACCCAGTACTTC	CASSLFKGREETQYF
TRBJ2-7	-	-	TRBV4-2	TGTGCCAGCAGCCAAGATGGTCGGACTTACGAGCAGTACTTC	CASSQDGRTYEQYF
TRBJ2-2	TRBD2	-	TRBV9	TGTGCCAGCAGCCCAGGACTAGCGGCAACGAACACCGGGGAGCTGTTTTTT	CASSPGLAATNTGELFF
TRBJ2-5	-	-	TRBV18	TGTGCCAGCTCACCAGCGGAAAACCAAGAGACCCAGTACTTC	CASSPAENQETQYF
TRBJ2-1	-	many	TRBV12-3/TRBV12-4	TGTGCCAGCAGTTTAGTTCCACCAGGGTTCTCCTACAATGAGCAGTTCTTC	CASSLVPPGFSYNEQFF
TRBJ1-1	-	many	TRBV27	TGTGCCAGCAGTTTGGGGGTGGGAACTGAAGCTTTCTTT	CASSLGVGTEAFF
TRBJ2-7	-	many	TRBV6-5	TGTGCCAGCAGTTACTCGAACCTGTACGAGCAGTACTTC	CASSYSNLYEQYF
TRBJ2-3	TRBD1	-	TRBV29-1	TGCAGCGTTTCACCCCCGACAGGGGAAGGGGGAGATACGCAGTATTTT	CSVSPPTGEGGDTQYF
TRBJ2-1	-	few	TRBV18	TGTGCCAGCTCACCCCGGGGGTCAGACAATGAGCAGTTCTTC	CASSPRGSDNEQFF
TRBJ2-3	TRBD2	many	TRBV12-3/TRBV12-4	TGTGCCAGCAGAGCTACTAGCGGGCCGCAGTATTTT	CASRATSGPQYF
TRBJ2-3	-	-	TRBV7-9	TGTGCCAGCAGCTTAGGTTTCGATACGCAGTATTTT	CASSLGFDTQYF
TRBJ2-3	-	many	TRBV27	TGTGCCAGCAGTTTTTTCGGGACAGATACGCAGTATTTT	CASSFFGTDTQYF
TRBJ2-5	-	many	TRBV20-1	TGCAGTGCTAGACAAGCCCCAGTACGACCTTTACAAGAGACCCAGTACTTC	CSARQAPVRPLQETQYF
TRBJ2-7	-	-	TRBV27	TGTGCCAGCAGTCTCCTGGCGGCCCCCTCCTACGAGCAGTACTTC	CASSLLAAPSYEQYF
TRBJ2-1	TRBD1	many	TRBV24-1	TGTGCCGCACAGGGGGCGAACTACAATGAGCAGTTCTTC	CAAQGANYNEQFF
TRBJ2-1	-	many	TRBV9	TGTGCCAGCAGCGTAGGCAGGGAGGTCGATGAGCAGTTCTTC	CASSVGREVDEQFF
TRBJ2-1	TRBD2	-	TRBV5-1	TGCGCCAGCAGCGTGGGAGGGCGAGAATACAATGAGCAGTTCTTC	CASSVGGREYNEQFF
TRBJ2-1	TRBD2	-	TRBV27	TGTGCCAGCAGTTTCGTAGCGGGAGGTCTCTACAATGAGCAGTTCTTC	CASSFVAGGLYNEQFF
TRBJ2-2	TRBD2	many	TRBV24-1	TGTGCCACCAGTAGCCCGGGGGGCGGGGAGCTGTTTTTT	CATSSPGGGELFF
TRBJ2-7	TRBD2	-	TRBV13	TGTGCCAGCAGCAGGGATAGCGGGGATAGCTCCTACGAGCAGTACTTC	CASSRDSGDSSYEQYF
TRBJ2-3	TRBD1	once	TRBV30	TGTGCCTGGAGCAGGGGGCGCCTCACAGATACGCAGTATTTT	CAWSRGRLTDTQYF
TRBJ2-7	TRBD1	few	TRBV5-1	TGCGCCAGCAGCCAAAATCCCCGACAGGGGGATACGAGAGAGCAGTACTTC	CASSQNPRQGDTREQYF
TRBJ2-2	TRBD1	many	TRBV4-2	TGTGCCAGCAGCCAAGTACAGACAGGGGGCTTTGGGGAGCTGTTTTTT	CASSQVQTGGFGELFF
TRBJ2-7	TRBD2	few	TRBV9	TGTGCCAGCAGCGTGGGAGGGAGTCCCTCCTACGAGCAGTACTTC	CASSVGGSPSYEQYF
TRBJ2-7	-	few	TRBV10-3	TGTGCCATCAGTGAAGGGGGGGACGAGCAGTACTTC	CAISEGGDEQYF
TRBJ2-5	-	-	TRBV12-3/TRBV12-4	TGTGCCAGCAGTCTCCACGTGGGGACGGGGGAAGAGACCCAGTACTTC	CASSLHVGTGEETQYF
TRBJ1-1	-	many	TRBV7-8	TGTGCCAGCAGCTTAGAAGGCAGCTTTGAAGCTTTCTTT	CASSLEGSFEAFF
TRBJ1-5	-	few	TRBV27	TGTGCCAGCAGTTTTCTTCCCAATCAGCCCCAGCATTTT	CASSFLPNQPQHF
TRBJ2-5	-	few	TRBV2	TGTGCCAGCAGTGCGCACAGGGAGTATCGGGGGACCCAGTACTTC	CASSAHREYRGTQYF
TRBJ2-7	-	few	TRBV5-6	TGTGCCAGCAGCGGGCTCCGCTACGAGCAGTACTTC	CASSGLRYEQYF
TRBJ1-2	-	few	TRBV7-2	TGTGCCAGCAGCTTAACTCCACCGGGCCGGGGCTACACCTTC	CASSLTPPGRGYTF
TRBJ2-5	-	few	TRBV27	TGTGCCAGCAGCTCACAAGGGACGGAACAAGAGACCCAGTACTTC	CASSSQGTEQETQYF
TRBJ2-1	-	many	TRBV6-2/TRBV6-3	TGTGCCAGCAGTTACTGGGATGAGCAGTTCTTC	CASSYWDEQFF
TRBJ2-5	-	few	TRBV4-3	TGCGCCAGCAGCTTTCAACGAAGAGAGACCCAGTACTTC	CASSFQRRETQYF
TRBJ2-1	-	-	TRBV7-3	TGTGCCAGCAGCCCCGATATAGCGATTAAAGGCGGTCGGCAGTTCTTC	CASSPDIAIKGGRQFF
TRBJ1-4	-	few	TRBV2	TGTGCCAGCAGTTCGGGGTTCGAGGGTGAAAAACTGTTTTTT	CASSSGFEGEKLFF
TRBJ1-6	TRBD1	-	TRBV27	TGTGCCAGCACCTCGGACAGGGGAAATTCACCCCTCCACTTT	CASTSDRGNSPLHF
TRBJ2-7	-	-	TRBV13	TGTGCCAGCAGCTTAGGCCTCCCCCCTCTCTACGAGCAGTACTTC	CASSLGLPPLYEQYF
TRBJ2-3	-	few	TRBV7-3	TGTGCCAGCAGCTTGGGCAGGGCAAATACGCAGTATTTT	CASSLGRANTQYF
TRBJ2-7	-	few	TRBV29-1	TGCAGCGTGTCACAGAGCTACGAGCAGTACTTC	CSVSQSYEQYF
TRBJ2-2	TRBD2	few	TRBV4-2	TGTGCCAGCAGCCAAAGTCCGGGACTAGCGGGGGGAAGGGGCACCGGGGAGCTGTTTTTT	CASSQSPGLAGGRGTGELFF